Here is one T cell receptor (beta chain) with its context. Only in-frame clones appear in the TCRdb table, and some are missing; sequencing was by immunoSEQ multiplex PCR. This sample carries 1.6 million or so clones, more than 95% of them seen once, and the ten largest clones take over 1%. This entry belongs to a study of shared clonotypes between healthy human individuals. The germline V gene encodes CDR1 SGHRS and CDR2 YFSETQ. CDR3 size: 14 residues. Between the trimmed V and J ends, which lost 0 bases and 5 bases, there was a span of 12 bases. The rearrangement uses TRBV5-1 and TRBJ2-7; D perhaps matches TRBD2 (5 bases). This TCR derives from a man aged 30-40 years in good health. Material: naive CD4+ T cells sorted from blood. The subset denotes: CD45RA+ positively selected. The CDR3 coding sequence is TGCGCCAGCAGCTTGGTAAGTCCCGGGGACGAGCAGTACTTC. It specifies CASSLVSPGDEQYF.